This T cell receptor (beta chain) was recovered during a study of PD-L1 blockade in urothelial cancer. Study in general: Twenty-five of 29 patients were males with bladder-origin urothelial cancer. Per blood sample, T cells had a median of 141,255.

Measured with immunoSEQ multiplex PCR; TCRdb has only the in-frame clones, and not every one. The sample contains tens of thousands of clones, around four fifths of which appear only once. Study outcomes and limitations: Blood TCR clonality below the median before treatment was a predictor of better survival. Larger 3-week expansion of tumor-associated blood clones was seen in durable-benefit patients.

In regard to this clone: Its antigen is as yet unknown.

This specimen consisted of PBMCs, obtained around atezolizumab (anti-PD-L1) treatment. This TCR came from a man in his 70s with urothelial cancer.

The CDR3 here is CATGAREYDEQFF. The CDR3 coding sequence is TGTGCCACGGGAGCTCGGGAGTACGATGAGCAGTTCTTC. The genes are TRBV19 and TRBJ2-1, with D possibly TRBD2 on 6 matching bases. CDR3 length: 13 amino acids. Per the germline V gene, CDR1 is LNHDA and CDR2 is SQIVND (reference sequence). Trimming removed 10 bases at V and 8 bases at J, with 18 bases between.